This T cell receptor beta chain was recorded in a study of identical twins. Points from the study as a whole: Models underestimated how often monozygotic twins shared out-of-frame TCR alpha. Low generation-probability sequences were in excess among twin-shared out-of-frame alpha sequences.

The donor group consisted entirely of healthy Caucasians. TCRdb reanalysed the 5' RACE reads using MiXCR and keeps one entry per CDR3 protein. This table has about 720,000 distinct CDR3 sequences, 15% to 20% appearing once. A word on this clonotype: What it binds is unknown.

V was pared by 5 bases and J by 5 bases, with 8 bases of the junction left unmatched. The CDR3 length is 15 residues. From germline, CDR1 is LNHNV and CDR2 YYDKDF (reference sequence). These data also featured in a second study, about T cells expressing NK-cell markers. From that study: The CD3+CD56-NKG2C+ fraction of a handful of donors was likewise dominated by these clonotypes.

The chain is built from TRBV15 and TRBJ2-3; 9 bases agree with TRBD2. Specimen: PBMCs. The clonotype was recovered from a woman aged 18-30 years in good health. This CDR3 is CATSFAGGREDTQYF. The CDR3 bases are TGTGCCACCAGCTTTGCGGGGGGGCGTGAAGATACGCAGTATTTT.